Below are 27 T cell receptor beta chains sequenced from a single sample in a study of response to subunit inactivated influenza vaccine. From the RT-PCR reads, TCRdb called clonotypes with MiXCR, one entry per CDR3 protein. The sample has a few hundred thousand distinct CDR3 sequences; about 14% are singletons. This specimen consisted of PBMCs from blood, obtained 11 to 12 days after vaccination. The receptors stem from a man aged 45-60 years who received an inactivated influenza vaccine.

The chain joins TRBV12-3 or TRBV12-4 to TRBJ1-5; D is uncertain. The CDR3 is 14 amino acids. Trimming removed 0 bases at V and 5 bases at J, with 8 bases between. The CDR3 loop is CASSLAGLYQPQHF. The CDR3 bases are TGTGCCAGCAGTTTAGCGGGGTTGTATCAGCCCCAGCATTTT.

The CDR3 here is CASGLAGVISYNEQFF. As DNA, the CDR3 is TGTGCCAGCGGTCTAGCGGGAGTAATTTCCTACAATGAGCAGTTCTTC. The gene calls are TRBV28 and TRBJ2-1, with 10 bases matching TRBD2. After removal of 8 bases from V and 1 base from J, the junction contained 8 bases not matched to a gene. CDR1 is MDHEN and CDR2 is SYDVKM in the germline V gene. The CDR3 has 16 residues.

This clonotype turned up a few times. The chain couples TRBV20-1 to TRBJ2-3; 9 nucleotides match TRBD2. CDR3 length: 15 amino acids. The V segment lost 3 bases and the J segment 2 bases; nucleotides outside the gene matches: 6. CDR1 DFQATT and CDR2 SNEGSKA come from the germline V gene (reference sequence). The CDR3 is CSASPVAGATDTQYF. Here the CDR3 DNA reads TGCAGTGCTAGTCCCGTAGCGGGGGCCACAGATACGCAGTATTTT.

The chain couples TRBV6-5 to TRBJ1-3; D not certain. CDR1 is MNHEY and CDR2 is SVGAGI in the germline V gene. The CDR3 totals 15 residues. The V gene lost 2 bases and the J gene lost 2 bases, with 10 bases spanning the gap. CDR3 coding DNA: TGTGCCAGCAGTTACGGGCGGCTAGCTGGAAACACCATATATTTT. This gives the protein CASSYGRLAGNTIYF.

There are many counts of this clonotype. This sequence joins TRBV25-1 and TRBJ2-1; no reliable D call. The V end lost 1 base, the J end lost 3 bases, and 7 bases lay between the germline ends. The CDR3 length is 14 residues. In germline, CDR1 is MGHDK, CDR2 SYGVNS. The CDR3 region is CASSELDSYNEQFF. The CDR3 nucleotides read TGTGCCAGCAGTGAATTGGATAGCTACAATGAGCAGTTCTTC.

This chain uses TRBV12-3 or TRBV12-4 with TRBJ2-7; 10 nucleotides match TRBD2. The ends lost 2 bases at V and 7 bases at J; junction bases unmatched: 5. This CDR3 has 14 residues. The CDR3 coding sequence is TGTGCCAGCAGTTTAAGCGGGAGGGCCCGGGAGCAGTACTTC. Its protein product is CASSLSGRAREQYF.

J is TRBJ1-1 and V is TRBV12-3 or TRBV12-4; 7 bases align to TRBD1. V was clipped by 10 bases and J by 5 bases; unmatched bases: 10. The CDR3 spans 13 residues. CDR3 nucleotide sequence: TGTGCCACAGAAAGACAGGGTGGGACTGAAGCTTTCTTT. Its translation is CATERQGGTEAFF.

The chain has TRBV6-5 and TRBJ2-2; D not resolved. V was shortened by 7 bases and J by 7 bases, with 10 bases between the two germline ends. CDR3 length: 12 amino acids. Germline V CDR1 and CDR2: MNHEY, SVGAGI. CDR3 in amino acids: CASTNQHGELFF. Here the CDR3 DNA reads TGTGCCAGCACCAACCAGCACGGGGAGCTGTTTTTT.

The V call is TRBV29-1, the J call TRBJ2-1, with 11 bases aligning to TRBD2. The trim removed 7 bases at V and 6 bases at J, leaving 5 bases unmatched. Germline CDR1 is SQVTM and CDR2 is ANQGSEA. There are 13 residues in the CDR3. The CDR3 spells CSALAGGTNEQFF. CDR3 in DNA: TGCAGCGCTCTAGCGGGGGGTACCAATGAGCAGTTCTTC.

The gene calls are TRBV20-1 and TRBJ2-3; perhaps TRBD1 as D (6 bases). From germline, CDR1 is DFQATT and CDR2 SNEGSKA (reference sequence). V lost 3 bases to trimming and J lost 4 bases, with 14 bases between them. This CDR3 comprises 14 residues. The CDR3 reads CSAREGGRSDTQYF. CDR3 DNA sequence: TGCAGTGCTAGGGAAGGGGGACGGTCAGATACGCAGTATTTT.

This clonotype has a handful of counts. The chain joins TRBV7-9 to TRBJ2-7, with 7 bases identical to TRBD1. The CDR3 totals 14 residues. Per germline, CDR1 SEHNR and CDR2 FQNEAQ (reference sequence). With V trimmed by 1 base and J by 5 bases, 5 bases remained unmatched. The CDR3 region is CASSLVGGRNEQYF. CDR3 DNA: TGTGCCAGCAGCTTAGTAGGGGGCCGCAACGAGCAGTACTTC.

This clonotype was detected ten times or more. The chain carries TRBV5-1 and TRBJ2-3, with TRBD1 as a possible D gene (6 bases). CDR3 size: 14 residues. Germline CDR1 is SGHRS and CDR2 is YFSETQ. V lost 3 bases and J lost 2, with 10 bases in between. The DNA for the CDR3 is TGCGCCAGCAGCTCCGGGACAAACACAGATACGCAGTATTTT. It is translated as CASSSGTNTDTQYF.

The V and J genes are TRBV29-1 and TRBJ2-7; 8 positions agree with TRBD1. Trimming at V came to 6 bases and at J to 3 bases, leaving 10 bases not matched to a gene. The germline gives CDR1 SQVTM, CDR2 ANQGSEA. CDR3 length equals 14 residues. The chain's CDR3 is CSVAPGTGFYEQYF. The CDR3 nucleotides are TGCAGCGTGGCCCCCGGGACAGGATTCTACGAGCAGTACTTC.

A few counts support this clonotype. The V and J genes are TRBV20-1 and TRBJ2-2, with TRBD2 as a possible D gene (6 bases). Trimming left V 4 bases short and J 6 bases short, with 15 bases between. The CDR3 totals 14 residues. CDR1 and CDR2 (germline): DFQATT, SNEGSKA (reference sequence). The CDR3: CSATVGGAAGELFF. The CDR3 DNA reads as TGCAGTGCTACGGTTGGCGGGGCGGCCGGGGAGCTGTTTTTT.

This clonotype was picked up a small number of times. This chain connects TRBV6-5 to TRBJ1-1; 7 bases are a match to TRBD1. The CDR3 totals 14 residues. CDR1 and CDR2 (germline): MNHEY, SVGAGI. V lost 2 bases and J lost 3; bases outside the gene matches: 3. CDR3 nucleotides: TGTGCCAGCAGTTACCAAGGGGGCTACACTGAAGCTTTCTTT. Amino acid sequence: CASSYQGGYTEAFF.

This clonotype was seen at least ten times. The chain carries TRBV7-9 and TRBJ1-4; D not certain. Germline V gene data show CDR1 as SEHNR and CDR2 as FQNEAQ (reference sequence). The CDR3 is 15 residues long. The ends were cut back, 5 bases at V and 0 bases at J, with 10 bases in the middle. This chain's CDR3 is CASSADVATNEKLFF. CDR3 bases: TGTGCCAGCAGCGCAGACGTGGCAACTAATGAAAAACTGTTTTTT.

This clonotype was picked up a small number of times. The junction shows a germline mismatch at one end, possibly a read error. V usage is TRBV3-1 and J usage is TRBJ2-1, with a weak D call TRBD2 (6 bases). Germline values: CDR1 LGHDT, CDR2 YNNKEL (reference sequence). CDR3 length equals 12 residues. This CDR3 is CASSQEPAGQLF. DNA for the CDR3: TGTGCCAGCAGCCAAGAACCCGCGGGGCAGCTCTTC.

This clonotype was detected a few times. In DNA, the CDR3 is TGTGCCAGCAGCTTTCCTTTGGGGGGCTCCTACAATGAGCAGTTCTTC. Translated: CASSFPLGGSYNEQFF. This chain links TRBV7-2 with TRBJ2-1; TRBD2 might be the D (6 bases). The V end was cut by 3 bases, the J end by 0 bases, with 12 bases between. The germline CDR1 and CDR2 sequences are SGHTA and FQGNSA. The CDR3 totals 16 residues.

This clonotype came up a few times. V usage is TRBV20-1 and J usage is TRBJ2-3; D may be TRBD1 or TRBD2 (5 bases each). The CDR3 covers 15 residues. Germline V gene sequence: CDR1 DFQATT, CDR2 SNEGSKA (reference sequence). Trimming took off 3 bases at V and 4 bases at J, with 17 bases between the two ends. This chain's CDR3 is CSASRPGLGADTQYF. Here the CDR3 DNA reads TGCAGTGCTAGCCGTCCGGGGCTTGGCGCAGATACGCAGTATTTT.

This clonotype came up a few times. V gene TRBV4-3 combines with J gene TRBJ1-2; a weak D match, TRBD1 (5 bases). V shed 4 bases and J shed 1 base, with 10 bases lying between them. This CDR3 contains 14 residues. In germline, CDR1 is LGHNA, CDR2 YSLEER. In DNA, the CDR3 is TGCGCCAGCAGCCCTGGGACGGTTAACTATGGCTACACCTTC. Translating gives CASSPGTVNYGYTF.

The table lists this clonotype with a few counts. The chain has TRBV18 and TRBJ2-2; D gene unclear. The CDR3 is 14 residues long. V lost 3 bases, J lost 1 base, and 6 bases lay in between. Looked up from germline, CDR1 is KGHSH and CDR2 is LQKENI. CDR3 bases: TGTGCCAGCTCACCGGACGGGAACACCGGGGAGCTGTTTTTT. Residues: CASSPDGNTGELFF.

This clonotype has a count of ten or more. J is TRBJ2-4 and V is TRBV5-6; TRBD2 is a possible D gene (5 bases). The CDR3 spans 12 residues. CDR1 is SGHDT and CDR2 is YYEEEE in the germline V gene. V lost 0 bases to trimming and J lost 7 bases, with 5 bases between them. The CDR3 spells CASSLGGNIQYF. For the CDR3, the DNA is TGTGCCAGCAGCTTGGGCGGGAACATTCAGTACTTC.

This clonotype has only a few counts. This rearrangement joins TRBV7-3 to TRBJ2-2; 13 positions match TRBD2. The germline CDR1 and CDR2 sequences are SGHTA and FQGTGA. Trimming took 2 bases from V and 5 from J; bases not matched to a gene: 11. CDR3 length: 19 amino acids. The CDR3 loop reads CASSLDRTGTSGKTGELFF. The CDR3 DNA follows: TGTGCCAGCAGCTTAGACAGAACCGGGACTAGCGGGAAAACCGGGGAGCTGTTTTTT.

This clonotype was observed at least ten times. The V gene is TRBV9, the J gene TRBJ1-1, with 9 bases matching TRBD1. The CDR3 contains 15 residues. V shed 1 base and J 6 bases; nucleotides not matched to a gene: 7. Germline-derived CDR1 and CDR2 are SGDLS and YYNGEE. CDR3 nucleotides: TGTGCCAGCAGCGTATTCGACAGGGGGGCCCCTGAAGCTTTCTTT. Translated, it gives CASSVFDRGAPEAFF.

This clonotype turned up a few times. The chain's CDR3 is CSVLVGRTEAFF. As DNA, the CDR3 is TGCAGTGTCCTAGTAGGGAGAACTGAAGCTTTCTTT. This chain connects TRBV20-1 to TRBJ1-1; no clear D gene. Trimming took off 7 bases at V and 5 bases at J, with 14 bases between the two ends. Germline CDR1 DFQATT, CDR2 SNEGSKA (reference sequence). The CDR3 extends over 12 amino acids.

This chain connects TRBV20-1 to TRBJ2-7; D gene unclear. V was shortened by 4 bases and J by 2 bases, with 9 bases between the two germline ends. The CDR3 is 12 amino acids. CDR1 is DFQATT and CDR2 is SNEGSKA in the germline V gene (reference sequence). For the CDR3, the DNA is TGCAGTGCTAAGAAAACTACCTACGAGCAGTACTTC. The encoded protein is CSAKKTTYEQYF.

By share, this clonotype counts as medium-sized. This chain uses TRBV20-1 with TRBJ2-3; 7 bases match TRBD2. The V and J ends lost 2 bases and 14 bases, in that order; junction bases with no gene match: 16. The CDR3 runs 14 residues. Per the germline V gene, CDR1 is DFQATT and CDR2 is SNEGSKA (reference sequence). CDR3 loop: CSARPPSGALMWYF. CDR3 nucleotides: TGCAGTGCTAGACCCCCTAGCGGAGCCCTTATGTGGTATTTT.